The clone carrying this TCR beta chain was observed many times. It was with previously described methods and listed TCR primers that bulk TCR libraries were made. TCRdb processed the PCR reads anew with MiXCR; each CDR3 protein has one entry. The sample lists more than 450,000 distinct CDR3 sequences; around a fifth were seen once. This specimen comes from a study of molecular identifiers for immune sequencing clone quantification. This receptor was obtained from a human donor in good health. Some libraries in this study had Jurkat cell RNA spiked in. Material for sequencing was naive CD8+ T cells from blood, with Jurkat cell RNA spiked in. Subset meaning: FACS-sorted CD8+CD4-CCR7+CD45RA+ naive T cells.

The CDR3 loop is CASNPALGTGENIQYF. In nucleotides, the CDR3 is TGCGCCAGCAACCCCGCGTTAGGAACCGGGGAAAACATTCAGTACTTC. The chain employs TRBV4-1 and TRBJ2-4, with D perhaps matching TRBD2 (5 bases). From germline, CDR1 is MGHRA and CDR2 YSYEKL. Trimming left V 7 bases short and J 5 bases short, with 21 bases between. The CDR3 loop spans 16 amino acids.